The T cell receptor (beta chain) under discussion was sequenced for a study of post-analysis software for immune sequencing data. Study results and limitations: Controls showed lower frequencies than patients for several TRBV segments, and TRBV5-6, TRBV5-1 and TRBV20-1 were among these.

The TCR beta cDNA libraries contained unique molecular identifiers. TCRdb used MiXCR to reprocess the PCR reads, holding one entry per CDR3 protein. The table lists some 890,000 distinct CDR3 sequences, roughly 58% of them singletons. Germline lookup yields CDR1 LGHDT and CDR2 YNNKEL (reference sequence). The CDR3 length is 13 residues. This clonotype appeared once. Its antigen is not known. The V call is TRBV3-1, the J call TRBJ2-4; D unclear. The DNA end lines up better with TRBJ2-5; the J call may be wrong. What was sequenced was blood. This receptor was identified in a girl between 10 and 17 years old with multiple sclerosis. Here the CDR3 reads CASSQDARETQYF. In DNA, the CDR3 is TGTGCCAGCAGCCAAGATGCCCGAGAGACCCAGTACTTC.